This entry is about one TCR beta chain. What it recognizes is unknown. This sample stems from a study of glioma-infiltrating T cells. Overall study findings and caveats: CDR3 overlap between tissue and blood was very small.

Germline V gene lookup returns CDR1 MDHEN and CDR2 SYDVKM. This CDR3 comprises 16 residues. V shed 2 bases, J shed 2 bases, and the junction held 9 bases outside the gene matches. Using RNA template, CDR3s of TCR alpha and beta were amplified with iRepertoire arm-PCR. Each CDR3 protein gets one entry after TCRdb re-called the multiplex PCR reads with MiXCR. The data show some 150,000 distinct CDR3 sequences, with around 40% seen just once and around a fifth held by the top ten. The TCR originated in a human donor with low-grade glioma or glioblastoma, undergoing nonglioma brain surgery, or in good health (not recorded which). Source material: glioma tissue, nonneoplastic brain tissue, or PBMCs (not recorded which). V and J are TRBV28 and TRBJ2-7, with 7 positions matching TRBD1. The CDR3 protein is CASSLLGGGITYEQYF. CDR3 DNA sequence: TGTGCCAGCAGTTTACTAGGGGGCGGAATAACCTACGAGCAGTACTTC.